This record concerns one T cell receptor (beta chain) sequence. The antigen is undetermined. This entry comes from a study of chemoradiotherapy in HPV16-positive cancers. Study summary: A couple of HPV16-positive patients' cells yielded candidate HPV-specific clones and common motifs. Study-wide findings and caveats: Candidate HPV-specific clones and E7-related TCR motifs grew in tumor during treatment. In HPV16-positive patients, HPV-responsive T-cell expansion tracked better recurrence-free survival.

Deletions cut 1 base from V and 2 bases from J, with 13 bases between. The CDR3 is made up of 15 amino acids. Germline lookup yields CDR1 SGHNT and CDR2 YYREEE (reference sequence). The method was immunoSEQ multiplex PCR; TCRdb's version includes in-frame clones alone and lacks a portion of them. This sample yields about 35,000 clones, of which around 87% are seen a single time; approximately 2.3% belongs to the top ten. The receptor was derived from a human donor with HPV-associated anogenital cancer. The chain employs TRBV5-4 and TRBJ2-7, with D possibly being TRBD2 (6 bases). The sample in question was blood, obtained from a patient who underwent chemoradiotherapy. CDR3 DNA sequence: TGTGCCAGCAGCTTGTCGGGAGCACCTCCCTACGAGCAGTACTTC. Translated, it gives CASSLSGAPPYEQYF.